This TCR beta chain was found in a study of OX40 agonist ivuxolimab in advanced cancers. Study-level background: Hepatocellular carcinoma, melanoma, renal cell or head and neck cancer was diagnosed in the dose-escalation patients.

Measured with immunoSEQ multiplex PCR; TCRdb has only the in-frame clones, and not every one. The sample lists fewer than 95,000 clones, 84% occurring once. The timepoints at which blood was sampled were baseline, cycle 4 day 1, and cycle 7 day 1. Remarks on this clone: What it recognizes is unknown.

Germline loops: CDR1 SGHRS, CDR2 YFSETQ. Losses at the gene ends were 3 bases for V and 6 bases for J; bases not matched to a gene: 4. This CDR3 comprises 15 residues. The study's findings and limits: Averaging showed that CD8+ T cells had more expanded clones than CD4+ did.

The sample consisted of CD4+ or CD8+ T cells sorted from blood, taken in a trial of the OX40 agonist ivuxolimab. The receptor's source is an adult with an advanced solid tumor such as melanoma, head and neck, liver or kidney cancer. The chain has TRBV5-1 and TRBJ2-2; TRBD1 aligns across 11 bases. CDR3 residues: CASSSTGQGAGELFF. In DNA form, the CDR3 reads TGCGCCAGCAGCTCGACGGGACAGGGGGCCGGGGAGCTGTTTTTT.